This T cell receptor (beta chain) originates from a study of T-cell reconstitution after alpha-beta-depleted transplantation in children. Points from the study as a whole: Surviving recipient T cells and intrathymic progenitors accounted for some patients' high TCRbeta diversity at day 60. In patients about two months after transplant, alpha-beta T cells reportedly arose from several hundred expanded graft clones. Newly produced T cells mostly accounted for T-cell counts and diversity one year post-transplant.

Researchers prepared the TCRbeta library using unique molecular identifiers, the study reports. One entry per CDR3 protein results from TCRdb running MiXCR on the PCR reads. The sample comprises about 580,000 distinct CDR3 sequences, 27% of which are singletons, and 30% to 45% rests with the top ten. In this sample, this clonotype turned up a few times. Its target is not known. CDR3 size: 17 residues. The V and J ends lost 3 bases and 0 bases respectively, with 12 bases between them. Germline V lookup: CDR1 SGHDN, CDR2 FVKESK. Sequenced material: PBMCs, taken before TCRalphabeta/CD19-depleted stem cell transplant. The clonotype originates from a boy in the first two years of life with Wiskott-Aldrich syndrome, due to receive a stem cell transplant. The V and J genes are TRBV14 and TRBJ2-6; D may be TRBD1 (5 bases). The CDR3 reads CASSHIDSPSGANVLTF. The DNA of the CDR3 is TGTGCCAGCAGCCACATCGACAGCCCCTCTGGGGCCAACGTCCTGACTTTC.